Listed here are 29 T cell receptor beta chains from one sample, sequenced in a study of T cell clones after liver transplantation. The data were produced by immunoSEQ multiplex PCR, yet TCRdb's version contains in-frame clones alone and is incomplete. The sample has roughly 100,000 clones; around 80% are singletons. The source material was CD4+ T cells from blood, sampled around 50 months after liver transplant. Receptor source: a human patient who received a liver transplant. Some of the T cells may derive from the graft donor.

The chain employs TRBV6-5 and TRBJ1-1, with D hard to call. Germline V lookup: CDR1 MNHEY, CDR2 SVGAGI. The CDR3 has 13 amino acids. The V and J ends lost 3 bases and 6 bases respectively, with 11 bases between them. CDR3: CASSYIGSAEAFF. CDR3 nucleotide sequence: TGTGCCAGCAGTTATATAGGTTCCGCTGAAGCTTTCTTT.

The CDR3 reads CASGLPNEQFF. For the CDR3, the DNA is TGTGCTAGTGGTTTGCCCAATGAGCAGTTCTTC. The rearrangement uses TRBV12-5 and TRBJ2-1; the D is unclear. Germline values: CDR1 LGHNT, CDR2 FRNRAP. This CDR3 spans 11 amino acids. Deletions cut 2 bases from V and 6 bases from J, with 2 bases between.

The chain uses TRBV4-1 and TRBJ1-4, with no clear D. Germline V gene data show CDR1 as MGHRA and CDR2 as YSYEKL. This CDR3 spans 14 amino acids. Trimming shortened V by 4 bases and J by 3 bases, and 9 bases separated the two germline ends. The CDR3 nucleotides read TGCGCCAGCAGCCGGGCCACAGCTAATGAAAAACTGTTTTTT. This translates into CASSRATANEKLFF.

The V and J genes are TRBV27 and TRBJ2-5, with D unresolved. V lost 3 bases and J lost 1, with 6 bases in between. The germline CDR1 and CDR2 sequences are MNHEY and SMNVEV (reference sequence). CDR3 size: 13 residues. The CDR3 protein is CASSFSAQETQYF. In nucleotides, the CDR3 is TGTGCCAGCAGTTTCTCAGCCCAAGAGACCCAGTACTTC.

CDR3 sequence (DNA): TGTGCCAGCAGGGCGTGGAGGGGAGACGTGAGGACCCAGTACTTC. Its translation is CASRAWRGDVRTQYF. This chain connects TRBV5-5 to TRBJ2-5, with D possibly TRBD2 on 6 matching bases. Trimming shortened V by 5 bases and J by 7 bases, and 21 bases separated the two germline ends. Germline assignment: CDR1 SGHKS and CDR2 YYEKEE (reference sequence). This CDR3 is 15 amino acids long.

The rearrangement uses TRBV5-1 and TRBJ1-1; D is undetermined. From germline, CDR1 is SGHRS and CDR2 YFSETQ. The length of the CDR3 is 12 residues. Trimming pared 4 bases from V and 11 bases from J, leaving 15 bases between. The CDR3 here is CASSKDGGAAFF. Written as DNA, the CDR3 is TGCGCCAGCAGCAAGGACGGCGGAGCGGCTTTCTTT. Complete variable domain (other parts from reference TRBV5-1 and TRBJ1-1): KAGVTQTPRYLIKTRGQQVTLSCSPISGHRSVSWYQQTPGQGLQFLFEYFSETQRNKGNFPGRFSGRQFSNSRSEMNVSTLELGDSALYLCASSKDGGAAFFGQGTRLTVV.

The chain links TRBV4-3 to TRBJ2-3, with a weak D call TRBD2 (7 bases). CDR1 is LGHNA, CDR2 YSLEER, per germline. This CDR3 is built from 15 residues. V lost 1 base to trimming and J lost 4 bases, with 12 bases between them. CDR3 in amino acids: CASSQGGGAPDTQYF. Here the CDR3 DNA reads TGCGCCAGCAGCCAAGGTGGGGGGGCCCCAGATACGCAGTATTTT.

The V gene is TRBV19, the J gene TRBJ2-1; D assignment may be TRBD1 or TRBD2 (5 bases each). Deletions cut 5 bases from V and 5 bases from J, with 19 bases between. CDR1 and CDR2 (germline): LNHDA, SQIVND (reference sequence). The length of the CDR3 is 16 residues. Here the CDR3 reads CASSALSGTTNNEQFF. CDR3 coding DNA: TGTGCCAGTAGTGCCCTTTCCGGGACGACGAACAATGAGCAGTTCTTC.

The V and J genes are TRBV12-5 and TRBJ1-3, with 9 bases aligning to TRBD1. Germline trimming cut 3 bases from V and 2 bases from J; bases unmatched to any gene: 2. Germline CDR1 is LGHNT and CDR2 is FRNRAP. The CDR3 has 15 amino acids. CDR3 sequence: CASGFRQGAGNTIYF. The CDR3 coding sequence is TGTGCTAGTGGTTTTAGACAGGGGGCTGGAAACACCATATATTTT.

Written as DNA, the CDR3 is TGTGCCAGCAGCTTCCCATGGAATGAGCAGTTCTTC. Translation: CASSFPWNEQFF. J is TRBJ2-1 and V is TRBV5-8; no clear D. This CDR3 contains 12 residues. V dropped 2 bases and J dropped 7 bases, with 7 bases sitting between them. In germline, CDR1 is SGHTS, CDR2 YDEGEE.

J is TRBJ1-5 and V is TRBV2; D unclear. V lost 6 bases, J lost 0 bases, and 12 bases lay in between. CDR1 is SNHLY and CDR2 is FYNNEI in the germline V gene. This CDR3 comprises 15 residues. This chain's CDR3 is CASRKEDNSNQPQHF. CDR3 sequence (DNA): TGTGCCAGCAGAAAGGAGGATAATAGCAATCAGCCCCAGCATTTT.

The V and J genes are TRBV27 and TRBJ2-7; perhaps D is TRBD1 or TRBD2 (5 bases each). Per the germline V gene, CDR1 is MNHEY and CDR2 is SMNVEV (reference sequence). The CDR3 loop spans 15 amino acids. Trimming cost V 6 bases and J 0 bases, with 15 bases left between them. CDR3 nucleotide sequence: TGTGCCAGCAGCAACCCGGGGCTAAGCTCCTACGAGCAGTACTTC. This encodes CASSNPGLSSYEQYF.

The V call is TRBV7-2, the J call TRBJ2-3, with TRBD2 matching 7 bases. The V gene's germline CDR1 is SGHTA and CDR2 FQGNSA. The CDR3 totals 15 residues. After removal of 0 bases from V and 4 bases from J, the junction contained 4 bases not matched to a gene. CDR3 bases: TGTGCCAGCAGCTTAGCGCTGGGACTATCAGATACGCAGTATTTT. Translated, it gives CASSLALGLSDTQYF.

The chain is built from TRBV5-4 and TRBJ2-3; D may be TRBD2 (5 bases). V lost 4 bases to trimming and J lost 1 base, with 13 bases between them. The germline gives CDR1 SGHNT, CDR2 YYREEE (reference sequence). The CDR3 contains 15 residues. The CDR3 is CASSQRNSRTDTQYF. The CDR3 region has the DNA TGTGCCAGCAGCCAGCGGAACTCCCGCACAGATACGCAGTATTTT.

V gene TRBV19 combines with J gene TRBJ1-3; D call uncertain. The V end was cut by 4 bases, the J end by 1 base, with 5 bases between. Germline CDR1 reads LNHDA; CDR2 reads SQIVND (reference sequence). This CDR3 comprises 13 residues. The CDR3 DNA sequence: TGTGCCAGTAGTAAGGATTCTGGAAACACCATATATTTT. Translating gives CASSKDSGNTIYF.

The genes are TRBV5-1 and TRBJ1-1, with D possibly TRBD1 on 6 matching bases. The CDR3 runs 15 residues. Trimming left V 4 bases short and J 5 bases short, with 18 bases between. CDR1 SGHRS and CDR2 YFSETQ come from the germline V gene. CDR3 residues: CASSAQDRSLTEAFF. CDR3 sequence (DNA): TGCGCCAGCAGCGCCCAAGACAGGAGTCTAACTGAAGCTTTCTTT.

The chain has TRBV4-3 and TRBJ2-3; 8 positions agree with TRBD2. The V segment lost 0 bases and the J segment 0 bases; nucleotides outside the gene matches: 8. Per germline, CDR1 LGHNA and CDR2 YSLEER. This CDR3 has 18 amino acids. The CDR3 is CASSQDPTSGTSTDTQYF. The CDR3 nucleotides read TGCGCCAGCAGCCAAGACCCTACTAGCGGAACTAGCACAGATACGCAGTATTTT.

This chain connects TRBV6-4 to TRBJ2-2; D is ambiguous. The CDR3 loop spans 15 amino acids. CDR1 and CDR2 from the germline V gene are MRHNA and SNTAGT. Trimming took off 2 bases at V and 2 bases at J, with 9 bases between the two ends. This CDR3 reads CASSDAPLNTGELFF. DNA for the CDR3: TGTGCCAGCAGTGACGCCCCCTTAAACACCGGGGAGCTGTTTTTT.

V and J are TRBV29-1 and TRBJ2-2; 11 bases line up with TRBD2. The CDR3 has 16 residues. After removal of 6 bases from V and 4 bases from J, the junction contained 10 bases not matched to a gene. Looked up from germline, CDR1 is SQVTM and CDR2 is ANQGSEA. This chain's CDR3 is CSVAILAGEVTGELFF. In nucleotides, the CDR3 is TGCAGCGTCGCGATACTAGCGGGAGAGGTCACCGGGGAGCTGTTTTTT.

The V call is TRBV27, the J call TRBJ2-2, with 14 bases lining up with TRBD2. The J segment lost 5 bases and the V segment lost 5 bases, leaving 16 bases of the junction unmatched. CDR3 size: 20 residues. Germline V gives CDR1 MNHEY, CDR2 SMNVEV (reference sequence). Written as DNA, the CDR3 is TGTGCCAGCAGTACACGGACTAGCGGGAGGACAGCACATGGAACCGGGGAGCTGTTTTTT. As protein: CASSTRTSGRTAHGTGELFF.

The chain recombines TRBV18 with TRBJ2-4; 8 nucleotides agree with TRBD2. V gave up 6 bases and J gave up 8 bases; unmatched junction bases: 9. The length of the CDR3 is 14 residues. Germline CDR1 KGHSH, CDR2 LQKENI. For the CDR3, the DNA is TGTGCCAGCTCCGCGGGGGGCTTAGGGGACATTCAGTACTTC. Protein product: CASSAGGLGDIQYF.

The genes are TRBV6-6 and TRBJ2-7; TRBD1 aligns across 9 bases. Germline V lookup: CDR1 MNHNY, CDR2 SVGAGI (reference sequence). The CDR3 has 14 residues. V was clipped by 6 bases and J by 5 bases; unmatched bases: 8. The CDR3 DNA reads TGTGCCAGCAGGCTCCGGGACAGGGTCCACGAGCAGTACTTC. It encodes CASRLRDRVHEQYF.

In DNA, the CDR3 is TGTGCCAGCAGTGCCCTACATCGATTAGCGGGGGGACCCTTCACAGATACGCAGTATTTT. Its translation is CASSALHRLAGGPFTDTQYF. The chain is built from TRBV2 and TRBJ2-3; 10 bases agree with TRBD2. The CDR3 contains 20 residues. The V gene end was trimmed by 4 bases and the J gene end by 2 bases; junction bases not matched to a gene: 18. Germline loops: CDR1 SNHLY, CDR2 FYNNEI.

The genes are TRBV27 and TRBJ2-2, with 11 bases aligning to TRBD1. V was pared by 5 bases and J by 4 bases, with 12 bases of the junction left unmatched. The germline V gene has CDR1 MNHEY and CDR2 SMNVEV (reference sequence). The CDR3 has 18 residues. The CDR3 nucleotides are TGTGCCAGCAGTCCGACCCCGGGACAGGGGGTTTTCACCGGGGAGCTGTTTTTT. Translation: CASSPTPGQGVFTGELFF.

This clone has just a few counts. The rearrangement uses TRBV29-1 and TRBJ1-1; D is unresolved. Germline CDR1 is SQVTM and CDR2 is ANQGSEA. Trimming shortened V by 3 bases and J by 7 bases, and 15 bases separated the two germline ends. The CDR3 consists of 13 residues. The CDR3 nucleotides are TGCAGCGTTGAGGGCAAACTGCGCTTTGAAGCTTTCTTT. Residues: CSVEGKLRFEAFF.

V gene TRBV5-4 combines with J gene TRBJ1-1, with TRBD1 as a possible D gene (5 bases). Germline V gene data show CDR1 as SGHNT and CDR2 as YYREEE (reference sequence). V dropped 4 bases and J dropped 5 bases, with 15 bases sitting between them. The CDR3 is made up of 14 amino acids. CDR3 nucleotide sequence: TGTGCCAGCAGCGTTGGGGGTCGGTGGACTGAAGCTTTCTTT. Protein: CASSVGGRWTEAFF.

This clone was recorded only once. The chain links TRBV29-1 to TRBJ2-2; 12 bases align to TRBD2. Germline CDR1 is SQVTM and CDR2 is ANQGSEA. The V gene end was trimmed by 5 bases and the J gene end by 11 bases; junction bases not matched to a gene: 15. The CDR3 loop spans 16 amino acids. CDR3 sequence: CSVRGGTSGGPTELFF. As DNA, the CDR3 is TGCAGCGTTCGAGGGGGCACTAGCGGGGGGCCCACAGAGCTGTTTTTT.

The chain recombines TRBV25-1 with TRBJ2-7, with D possibly matching TRBD1 (5 bases). This CDR3 is built from 14 residues. Germline assignment: CDR1 MGHDK and CDR2 SYGVNS. Trimming took 2 bases from V and 7 from J, leaving 15 bases between them. The CDR3 DNA sequence: TGTGCCAGCAGTGAACCCGACAGAAGGTTTGAGCAGTACTTC. Amino acid sequence: CASSEPDRRFEQYF.

This sequence joins TRBV27 and TRBJ2-1; TRBD2 aligns across 8 bases. The germline V gene has CDR1 MNHEY and CDR2 SMNVEV (reference sequence). The V segment lost 3 bases and the J segment 7 bases; nucleotides outside the gene matches: 8. The CDR3 consists of 15 residues. The chain's CDR3 is CASSFSGLGVNEQFF. CDR3 DNA sequence: TGTGCCAGCAGTTTTTCGGGACTAGGGGTAAATGAGCAGTTCTTC.